Presented here are 3 T cell receptor beta chains from one specimen sequenced in a study of early T cells in non-severe SARS-CoV-2 infection. From the 5' RACE reads, TCRdb called clonotypes with MiXCR, one entry per CDR3 protein. The sample shows 48,000 or so distinct CDR3 sequences, about 12% of them seen only once. Sample: whole blood. These receptors were taken from an adult who was a healthcare worker with PCR-confirmed SARS-CoV-2 infection or an uninfected control (not recorded which).

This chain links TRBV28 with TRBJ1-2; no clear D. Germline CDR1 MDHEN, CDR2 SYDVKM. The length of the CDR3 is 15 residues. V was pared by 2 bases and J by 0 bases, with 10 bases between. CDR3 bases: TGTGCCAGCAGTTTAGCCCGAAAAGCTAACTATGGCTACACCTTC. The encoded protein is CASSLARKANYGYTF.

The V gene is TRBV12-3 or TRBV12-4, the J gene TRBJ1-5; D ambiguous. V was shortened by 5 bases and J by 0 bases, with 5 bases between the two germline ends. CDR3 length: 13 residues. The DNA of the CDR3 is TGTGCCAGCAGTGGGAATAGCAATCAGCCCCAGCATTTT. It encodes CASSGNSNQPQHF.

This clonotype appeared a few times. The rearrangement joins TRBV5-1 to TRBJ2-2, with 7 bases identical to TRBD1. CDR1 is SGHRS and CDR2 is YFSETQ in the germline V gene. CDR3 length: 15 residues. Trimming at V came to 4 bases and at J to 0 bases, leaving 3 bases not matched to a gene. The CDR3 loop is CASSPTGANTGELFF. CDR3 nucleotides: TGCGCCAGCAGCCCCACAGGGGCGAACACCGGGGAGCTGTTTTTT.